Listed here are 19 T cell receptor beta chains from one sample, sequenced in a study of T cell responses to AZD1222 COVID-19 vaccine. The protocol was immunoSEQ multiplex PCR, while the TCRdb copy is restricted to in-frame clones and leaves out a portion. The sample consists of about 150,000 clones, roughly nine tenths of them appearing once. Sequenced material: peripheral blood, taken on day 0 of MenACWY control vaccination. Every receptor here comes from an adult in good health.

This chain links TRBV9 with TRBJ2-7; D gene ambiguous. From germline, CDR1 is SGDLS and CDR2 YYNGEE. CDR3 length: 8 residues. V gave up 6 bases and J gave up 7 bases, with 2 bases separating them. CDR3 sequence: CASKEQYV. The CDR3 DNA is TGTGCCAGCAAAGAGCAGTACGTC.

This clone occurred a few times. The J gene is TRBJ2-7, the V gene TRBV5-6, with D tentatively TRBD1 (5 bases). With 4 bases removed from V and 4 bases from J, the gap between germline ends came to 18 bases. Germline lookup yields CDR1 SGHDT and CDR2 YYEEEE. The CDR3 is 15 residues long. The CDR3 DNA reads TGTGCCAGCAGCGAATTGGGCAGGGAAATGTACGAGCAGTACTTC. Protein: CASSELGREMYEQYF.

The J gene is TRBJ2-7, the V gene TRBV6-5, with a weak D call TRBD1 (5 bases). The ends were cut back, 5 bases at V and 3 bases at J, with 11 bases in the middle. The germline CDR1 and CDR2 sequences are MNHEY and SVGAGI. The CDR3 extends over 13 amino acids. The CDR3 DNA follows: TGTGCCAGCAGTACGACAGTTTTCTACGAGCAGTACGTC. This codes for CASSTTVFYEQYV.

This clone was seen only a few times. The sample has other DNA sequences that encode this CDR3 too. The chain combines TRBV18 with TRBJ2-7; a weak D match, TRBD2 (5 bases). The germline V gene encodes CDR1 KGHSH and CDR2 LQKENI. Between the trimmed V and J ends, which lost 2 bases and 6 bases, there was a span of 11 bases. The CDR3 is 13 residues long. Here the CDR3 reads CASSPGLAGEQYF. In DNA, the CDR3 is TGTGCCAGCTCACCAGGCCTAGCCGGCGAGCAGTACTTC.

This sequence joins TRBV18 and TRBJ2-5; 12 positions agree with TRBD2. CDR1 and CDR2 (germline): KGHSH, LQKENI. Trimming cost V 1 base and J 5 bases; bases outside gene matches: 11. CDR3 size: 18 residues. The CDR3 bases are TGTGCCAGCTCACCACTCCGGCTAGCGGGGGGGCAGCAGGAGACCCAGTACTTC. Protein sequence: CASSPLRLAGGQQETQYF.

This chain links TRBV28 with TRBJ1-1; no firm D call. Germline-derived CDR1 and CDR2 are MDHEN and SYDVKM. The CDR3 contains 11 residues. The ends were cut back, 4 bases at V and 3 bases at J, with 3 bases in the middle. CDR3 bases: TGTGCCAGCAGTTCATACACTGAAGCTTTCTTT. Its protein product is CASSSYTEAFF.

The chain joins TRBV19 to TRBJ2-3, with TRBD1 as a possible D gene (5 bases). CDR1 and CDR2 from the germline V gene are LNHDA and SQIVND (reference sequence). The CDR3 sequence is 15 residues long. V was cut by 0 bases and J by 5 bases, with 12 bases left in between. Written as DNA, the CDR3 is TGTGCCAGTAGTATAGAAGGGGTGACTCGAGATACGCAGTATTTT. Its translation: CASSIEGVTRDTQYF.

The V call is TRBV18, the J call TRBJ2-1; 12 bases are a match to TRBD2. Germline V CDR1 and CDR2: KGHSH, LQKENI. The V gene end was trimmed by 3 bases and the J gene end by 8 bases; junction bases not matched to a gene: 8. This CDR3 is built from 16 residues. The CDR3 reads CASSPPLAGGPHEQFF. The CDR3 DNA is TGTGCCAGCTCACCTCCTCTAGCGGGAGGGCCCCATGAGCAGTTCTTC.

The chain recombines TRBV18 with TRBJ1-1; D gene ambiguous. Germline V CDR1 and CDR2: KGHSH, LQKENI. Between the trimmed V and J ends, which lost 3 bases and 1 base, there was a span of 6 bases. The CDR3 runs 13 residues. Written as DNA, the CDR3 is TGTGCCAGCTCACCTTCGGCGAACACTGAAGCTTTCTTT. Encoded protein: CASSPSANTEAFF.

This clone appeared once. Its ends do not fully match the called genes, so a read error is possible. This CDR3 reads CASSQDRRGVPDF. The CDR3 DNA reads as TGTGCCAGCAGCCAAGATCGAAGGGGAGTCCCGGACTTC. The chain is built from TRBV3-1 (or the pseudogene TRBV3-2) and TRBJ2-4; D assignment may be TRBD1 or TRBD2 (5 bases each). The CDR3 is made up of 13 amino acids. The V gene's germline CDR1 is LGHDT and CDR2 YNNKEL (reference sequence).

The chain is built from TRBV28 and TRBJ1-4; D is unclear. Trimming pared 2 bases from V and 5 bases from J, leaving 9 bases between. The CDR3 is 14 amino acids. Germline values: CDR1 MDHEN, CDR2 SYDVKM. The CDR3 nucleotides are TGTGCCAGCAGTTTAGCAGGACTAAATGAAAAACTGTTTTTT. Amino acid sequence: CASSLAGLNEKLFF.

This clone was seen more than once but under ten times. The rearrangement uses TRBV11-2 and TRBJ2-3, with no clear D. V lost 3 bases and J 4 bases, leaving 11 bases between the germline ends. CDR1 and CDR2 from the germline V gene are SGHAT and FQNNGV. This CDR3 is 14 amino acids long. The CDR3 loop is CASSFTYRSDTQYF. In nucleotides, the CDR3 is TGTGCCAGCAGCTTTACCTACCGGTCAGATACGCAGTATTTT.

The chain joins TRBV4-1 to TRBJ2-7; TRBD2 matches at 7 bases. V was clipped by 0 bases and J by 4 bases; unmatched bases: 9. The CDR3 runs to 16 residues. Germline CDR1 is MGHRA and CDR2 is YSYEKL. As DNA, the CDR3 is TGCGCCAGCAGCCAAGAGAGGTCTAGCGGACGTTACGAGCAGTACTTC. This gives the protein CASSQERSSGRYEQYF.

CDR3 sequence (DNA): TGTGCCAGCAGGGACCTAGGGCCCCTCCACTTT. It yields the protein CASRDLGPLHF. V is TRBV6-5 and J is TRBJ1-6; no clear D gene. This CDR3 comprises 11 residues. Looked up from germline, CDR1 is MNHEY and CDR2 is SVGAGI. V gave up 6 bases and J gave up 13 bases, with 10 bases separating them.

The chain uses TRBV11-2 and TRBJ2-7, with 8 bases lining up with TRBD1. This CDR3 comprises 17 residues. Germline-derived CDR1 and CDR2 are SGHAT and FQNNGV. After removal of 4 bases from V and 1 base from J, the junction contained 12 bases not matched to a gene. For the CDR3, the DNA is TGTGCCAGCAGCTCAGGAAGGTGGGACAGGAGTTCCTACGAGCAGTACTTC. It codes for CASSSGRWDRSSYEQYF.

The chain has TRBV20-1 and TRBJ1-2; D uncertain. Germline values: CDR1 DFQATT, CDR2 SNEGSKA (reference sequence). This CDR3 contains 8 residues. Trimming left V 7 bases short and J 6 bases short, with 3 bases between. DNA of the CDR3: TGCAGTGGGGATGGCTACACCTTC. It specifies CSGDGYTF.

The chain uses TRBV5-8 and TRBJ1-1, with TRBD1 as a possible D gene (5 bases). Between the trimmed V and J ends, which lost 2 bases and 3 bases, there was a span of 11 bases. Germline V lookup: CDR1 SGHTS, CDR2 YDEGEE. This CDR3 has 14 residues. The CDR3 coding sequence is TGTGCCAGCAGCTTCGGGGGTTGGGACACTGAAGCTTTCTTT. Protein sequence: CASSFGGWDTEAFF.

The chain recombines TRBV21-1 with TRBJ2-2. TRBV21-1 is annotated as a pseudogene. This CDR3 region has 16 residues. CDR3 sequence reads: CASSKQGGGMGGELFF. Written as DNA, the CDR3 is TGTGCCAGCAGCAAACAAGGAGGGGGTATGGGAGGGGAGCTGTTTTTT.

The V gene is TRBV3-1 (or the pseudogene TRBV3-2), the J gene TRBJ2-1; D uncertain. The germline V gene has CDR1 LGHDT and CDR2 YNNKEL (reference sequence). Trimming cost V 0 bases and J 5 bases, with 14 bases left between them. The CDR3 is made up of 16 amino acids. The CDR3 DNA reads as TGTGCCAGCAGCCAAGATTCACTCAATCGCAACAATGAGCAGTTCTTC. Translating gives CASSQDSLNRNNEQFF.